Below are 9 T cell receptor beta chains sequenced from a single sample in a study of tumor and adjacent non-tumor tissue in lung cancer. TCRbeta libraries were built with three rounds of nested PCR, modified from ARM-PCR. TCRdb fed the multiplex PCR reads into MiXCR, producing one record per CDR3 protein. The data show 91,000 or so distinct CDR3 sequences, 65% to 75% seen once. This sample's RNA came from whole unsorted tissue. Sequenced: lung tumor tissue. The receptor set was obtained from a man aged 55 to 70 with non-small cell lung cancer.

In the case of this clonotype: A much larger clone sits a single nucleotide away, making a read error possible. V gene TRBV20-1 combines with J gene TRBJ1-6; D is ambiguous. Germline V gives CDR1 DFQATT, CDR2 SNEGSKA (reference sequence). The CDR3 consists of 15 residues. Trimming took 4 bases from V and 8 from J, leaving 18 bases between them. The DNA of the CDR3 is TGCAGTGCTAAACAAAGACCATACCTGGATTCACCCCTCCACTTT. It specifies CSAKQRPYLDSPLHF.

Concerning this clonotype: The junction departs from the called germline gene at one end, perhaps through a read error. This chain connects TRBV6-5 to TRBJ2-1; D not certain. Germline V gene lookup returns CDR1 MNHEY and CDR2 SVGAGI. This CDR3 is built from 13 residues. The CDR3 DNA sequence: TGTGCCAGCAGTTACCAGCGTGGGAATGAACAGTTCTTC. It translates to CASSYQRGNEQFF.

As for this clonotype: One end of the junction does not line up with germline, which may come from a read error. This chain uses TRBV12-3 or TRBV12-4 with TRBJ1-1, with TRBD1 identical over 7 bases. The CDR3 spans 15 residues. The CDR3 region has the DNA TGTGCCAGCACCCATAGGGACAGAGAAGACACCGAAGTTTTCTTT. It is translated as CASTHRDREDTEVFF.

This rearrangement joins TRBV6-6 to TRBJ1-5; D is unclear. V was trimmed by 0 bases and J by 9 bases, leaving 15 bases between them. Germline-derived CDR1 and CDR2 are MNHNY and SVGAGI (reference sequence). The CDR3 is 15 residues long. Written as DNA, the CDR3 is TGTGCCAGCAGTTACTCTGGACTCTCGAAGCGGCCCCAGCATTTT. Its translation: CASSYSGLSKRPQHF.

This chain links TRBV7-2 with TRBJ2-1, with a weak D call TRBD2 (5 bases). CDR1 is SGHTA and CDR2 is FQGNSA in the germline V gene. Deletions cut 9 bases from V and 6 bases from J, with 18 bases between. The length of the CDR3 is 14 residues. CDR3 residues: CASSARLIINEQFF. The CDR3 nucleotides are TGTGCCAGTAGCGCCCGGCTCATAATCAATGAGCAGTTCTTC.

A note on this clonotype: The conserved closing phenylalanine or tryptophan is absent in this CDR3, likely reflecting a read error. J is TRBJ2-4 and V is TRBV5-6; D gene ambiguous. V was pared by 2 bases and J by 2 bases, with 11 bases between. Germline assignment: CDR1 SGHDT and CDR2 YYEEEE. CDR3 length: 15 amino acids. Here the CDR3 reads CASSFSSTTKNIQYL. CDR3 sequence (DNA): TGTGCCAGCAGCTTTTCTAGTACGACCAAAAACATTCAGTACCTC.

To note about this clonotype: A much bigger clone sits one base away, suggesting this may be a read error. Since the CDR3 does not end with the conserved phenylalanine or tryptophan, this likely comes from a read error. The V and J genes are TRBV5-1 and TRBJ2-7; no definite D call. The germline V gene has CDR1 SGHRS and CDR2 YFSETQ. Trimming removed 0 bases from V and 4 bases from J, with 5 bases in between. The CDR3 is 12 residues long. DNA of the CDR3: TGCGCCAGCAGCTTGGAAGGGTACGAGCAGTACTAC. Encoded protein: CASSLEGYEQYY.

The chain combines TRBV12-3 or TRBV12-4 with TRBJ2-2; 9 bases line up with TRBD2. This CDR3 is built from 16 residues. V lost 7 bases and J lost 1; bases outside the gene matches: 7. The CDR3 is CASNLGTSRNTGELFF. The DNA for the CDR3 is TGTGCCAGCAATCTCGGGACTAGCAGGAACACCGGGGAGCTGTTTTTT.

A word on this clonotype: The junction departs from germline at one end; a sequencing error may be responsible. The V call is TRBV12-3 or TRBV12-4, the J call TRBJ2-1; the match to TRBD1 covers 10 bases. The CDR3 sequence is 13 residues long. The CDR3 bases are TGTACCAGCAATTGGACAGGGGGTTATGAGCAGTTCTTC. Protein sequence: CTSNWTGGYEQFF.